The rows below give T cell receptor beta chains drawn from one sample of a study of shared clonotypes between healthy human individuals. Data came from immunoSEQ multiplex PCR; TCRdb stores just in-frame clones and leaves some out. The profile covers around 2.5 million clones, with 93% appearing a single time and approximately 0.35% taken by the ten largest. The material sequenced was naive CD4+ T cells from PBMCs. The receptors were gathered from a man aged 18 to 30 in good health. Some clones in this sample may be carry-over from other donors' samples. CDR3s include the opening cysteine and the closing phenylalanine or tryptophan. D genes are given only for firm matches. Clone size is not always given. Where it is, it says once, few, many or a class for expanded clones.

D	J	V	size	length	CDR3	DNA
TRBD1	TRBJ2-5	TRBV7-9	once	16	CASSLRRPGQQETQYF	TGTGCCAGCAGCTTAAGGAGACCGGGACAGCAAGAGACCCAGTACTTC
TRBD2	TRBJ2-7	TRBV28	once	17	CASSLLGLAGSSYEQYF	TGTGCCAGCAGTTTACTCGGTCTAGCGGGGAGCTCCTACGAGCAGTACTTC
.	TRBJ2-2	TRBV18	once	18	CASSLLSRRAGSTGELFF	TGTGCCAGCTCACTCCTGAGTCGCAGGGCGGGGAGCACCGGGGAGCTGTTTTTT
.	TRBJ2-1	TRBV19	.	15	CASSRGEVSYNEQFF	TGTGCCAGTAGTAGGGGGGAAGTATCCTACAATGAGCAGTTCTTC
.	TRBJ2-3	TRBV6-6	.	13	CASIEGGTDTQYF	TGTGCCAGCATAGAGGGGGGCACAGATACGCAGTATTTT
TRBD1	TRBJ2-7	TRBV7-2	.	14	CASSIRDRGYEQYF	TGTGCCAGCAGCATCCGGGACAGGGGGTACGAGCAGTACTTC
.	TRBJ1-5	TRBV6-1	.	13	CASSDEGDQPQHF	TGTGCCAGCAGTGATGAAGGAGATCAGCCCCAGCATTTT
.	TRBJ1-5	TRBV5-1	.	14	CASSKDNANQPQHF	TGCGCCAGCAGCAAGGACAATGCGAATCAGCCCCAGCATTTT
.	TRBJ2-7	TRBV6-5	.	15	CASRALSEGSYEQYF	TGTGCCAGCAGGGCTCTTAGCGAGGGCTCCTACGAGCAGTACTTC
TRBD2	TRBJ2-7	TRBV5-1	.	13	CASKTGGTYEQYF	TGCGCCAGCAAGACGGGGGGAACCTACGAGCAGTACTTC
.	TRBJ1-1	TRBV29-1	few	12	CSGAADSLAAFF	TGCAGTGGGGCCGCGGACAGTCTTGCAGCTTTCTTT
.	TRBJ2-1	TRBV5-6	once	14	CASSFDRFYNEQFF	TGTGCCAGCAGCTTTGACAGGTTCTACAATGAGCAGTTCTTC
TRBD1	TRBJ1-1	TRBV7-3	.	13	CASSPGTATEAFF	TGTGCCAGCAGCCCAGGGACAGCCACTGAAGCTTTCTTT
TRBD1	TRBJ2-7	TRBV5-1	.	14	CASRPGQIKYEQYF	TGCGCCAGCAGGCCGGGACAGATCAAGTACGAGCAGTACTTC
TRBD1	TRBJ2-6	TRBV15	.	17	CATSRQGADAGANVLTF	TGTGCCACCAGCAGGCAGGGGGCCGATGCTGGGGCCAACGTCCTGACTTTC
.	TRBJ1-2	TRBV30	.	12	CACSGESYGYTF	TGTGCCTGCTCAGGGGAGAGCTATGGCTACACCTTC
.	TRBJ2-4	TRBV6-5	.	15	CASSLNRESKNIQYF	TGTGCCAGCAGCCTCAACCGGGAGTCCAAAAACATTCAGTACTTC
.	TRBJ1-1	TRBV29-1	.	12	CSVESGSTEAFF	TGCAGCGTTGAATCGGGAAGCACTGAAGCTTTCTTT
.	TRBJ2-5	TRBV5-4	.	13	CASKAAGKETQYF	TGTGCCAGCAAAGCGGCGGGCAAAGAGACCCAGTACTTC
.	TRBJ2-4	TRBV4-2	.	15	CASSQDSRVGNIQYF	TGTGCCAGCAGCCAAGATAGCAGGGTTGGAAACATTCAGTACTTC
.	TRBJ1-2	TRBV4-1	.	13	CASSRYGNYGYTF	TGCGCCAGCAGCCGCTATGGCAACTATGGCTACACCTTC
.	TRBJ2-3	TRBV5-4	.	14	CASSYSTSTDTQYF	TGTGCCAGCAGCTACAGTACTAGCACAGATACGCAGTATTTT
TRBD2	TRBJ2-5	TRBV7-2	once	17	CASSLAASGRAGETQYF	TGTGCCAGCAGCTTAGCGGCTAGCGGGAGGGCCGGGGAGACCCAGTACTTC
.	TRBJ2-1	TRBV30	.	15	CAWSVRRFSYNEQFF	TGTGCCTGGAGTGTACGGAGGTTCTCCTACAATGAGCAGTTCTTC
.	TRBJ2-1	TRBV7-2	once	17	CASSSPRGHWAGNEQFF	TGTGCCAGCAGCTCCCCGCGCGGACACTGGGCGGGCAATGAGCAGTTCTTC
TRBD2	TRBJ2-1	TRBV7-2	.	15	CASSATSGTYNEQFF	TGTGCCAGCAGCGCTACTAGCGGGACCTACAATGAGCAGTTCTTC
TRBD1	TRBJ2-1	TRBV6-6	.	15	CASSYRDRGYNEQFF	TGTGCCAGCAGTTACCGGGACAGGGGGTACAATGAGCAGTTCTTC
TRBD2	TRBJ2-1	TRBV6-5	.	15	CASSRLAGGFGEQFF	TGTGCCAGCAGCCGACTAGCGGGGGGCTTCGGTGAGCAGTTCTTC
TRBD2	TRBJ2-7	TRBV28	.	17	CASIPLAPQREVGEQYF	TGTGCCAGCATTCCTTTAGCCCCACAGCGGGAGGTTGGAGAGCAGTACTTC
.	TRBJ1-4	TRBV7-9	.	15	CASSLVLGYNEKLFF	TGTGCCAGCAGCTTAGTATTGGGATATAATGAAAAACTGTTTTTT
.	TRBJ1-1	TRBV6-1	.	14	CASRPEEGVGEAFF	TGTGCCAGCAGGCCGGAAGAAGGGGTGGGTGAAGCTTTCTTT
TRBD1	TRBJ2-1	TRBV28	.	12	CASSLRTGLEFF	TGTGCCAGCAGTTTACGGACAGGCCTTGAGTTCTTC
TRBD1	TRBJ2-7	TRBV9	.	15	CASSVGRQGFYEQYF	TGTGCCAGCAGCGTAGGGCGACAGGGTTTTTACGAGCAGTACTTC
.	TRBJ2-5	TRBV7-3	.	13	CASSPGIQETQYF	TGTGCCAGCAGCCCGGGGATACAAGAGACCCAGTACTTC
TRBD1	TRBJ2-1	TRBV6-1	.	16	CASSEWAGTANNEQFF	TGTGCCAGCAGTGAATGGGCCGGGACAGCCAACAATGAGCAGTTCTTC
TRBD1	TRBJ2-7	TRBV15	.	16	CATSRHGTVNPYEQYF	TGTGCCACCAGCAGACATGGGACAGTCAATCCCTACGAGCAGTACTTC
TRBD1	TRBJ2-1	TRBV18	.	13	CASSSDREDEQFF	TGTGCCAGCTCATCGGACAGGGAGGATGAGCAGTTCTTC
.	TRBJ1-3	TRBV9	.	17	CASSVDFVRSPGNTIYF	TGTGCCAGCAGCGTAGATTTCGTCAGGTCCCCCGGAAACACCATATATTTT
.	TRBJ2-7	TRBV7-9	.	12	CASSSGWREQYF	TGTGCCAGCAGCTCTGGGTGGCGGGAGCAGTACTTC
.	TRBJ1-2	TRBV2	.	15	CASSGRTAANYGYTF	TGTGCCAGCAGCGGCCGGACAGCGGCGAACTATGGCTACACCTTC
.	TRBJ1-1	TRBV29-1	.	14	CSVERTALNTEAFF	TGCAGCGTTGAAAGGACAGCCCTGAACACTGAAGCTTTCTTT
.	TRBJ2-1	TRBV2	.	14	CASSESGFYNEQFF	TGTGCCAGCAGTGAATCTGGTTTTTACAATGAGCAGTTCTTC
.	TRBJ1-2	TRBV5-5	.	16	CASSPGLRWGDYGYTF	TGTGCCAGCAGCCCCGGTTTGAGGTGGGGGGACTATGGCTACACCTTC
.	TRBJ2-3	TRBV7-8	.	18	CASSLSARAQSSTDTQYF	TGTGCCAGCAGCTTAAGCGCTAGGGCTCAAAGTAGCACAGATACGCAGTATTTT